One TCR beta chain is described in this entry. This entry comes from a study of blood T cell repertoires in COVID-19. Study as a whole: The cDNA or gDNA used as material had been derived from T cells, B-cell-depleted T cells, or PBMCs.

The CDR3 has 16 amino acids. Trimming took 5 bases from V and 2 from J; bases not matched to a gene: 9. Germline values: CDR1 LNHDA, CDR2 SQIVND (reference sequence). Data came from immunoSEQ multiplex PCR; TCRdb stores just in-frame clones and leaves some out. The sample lists about 160,000 clones; roughly 85% were seen once. The study recruited people aged about 18 to 89 years across some 23 US areas. Clinical histories supplied by participants themselves formed the basis of cohort assignment. This chain links TRBV19 with TRBJ1-5; 7 positions agree with TRBD1. Sample: PBMCs or T cells enriched from blood (not recorded which). The TCR was taken from a man between 60 and 70 years old who had recovered from COVID-19. CDR3 protein: CASSLTGVDGNQPQHF. The CDR3 DNA sequence: TGTGCCAGTAGTCTAACAGGGGTGGACGGCAATCAGCCCCAGCATTTT.